These 28 T cell receptor beta chains were all obtained from the same sample, sequenced in a study of technical replicates of blood from several donors. This table comes from immunoSEQ multiplex PCR, and its TCRdb copy is limited to in-frame clones, with some not included. The sample includes about 59,000 clones, about 94% of them seen just once. The sample taken for sequencing was PBMCs. The origin of the receptors is a human donor in good health. Some clones in this sample may be carry-over from other donors' samples.

This rearrangement joins TRBV7-6 to TRBJ2-1, with D maybe TRBD2 (7 bases). V was trimmed by 7 bases and J by 9 bases, leaving 25 bases between them. Germline V gene lookup returns CDR1 SGHVS and CDR2 FNYEAQ. This CDR3 has 16 amino acids. CDR3 in amino acids: CASTLGGGGGRGEQFF. The CDR3 nucleotides read TGTGCCAGCACTTTAGGGGGGGGAGGAGGGAGGGGTGAGCAGTTCTTC.

The V and J genes are TRBV4-2 and TRBJ2-7; D is uncertain. The CDR3 consists of 13 residues. Germline lookup yields CDR1 LGHNA and CDR2 YNFKEQ. Trimming left V 1 base short and J 0 bases short, with 4 bases between. DNA for the CDR3: TGTGCCAGCAGCCAAGGCGGCTCCTACGAGCAGTACTTC. Encoded protein: CASSQGGSYEQYF.

The V and J genes are TRBV6-5 and TRBJ1-1, with TRBD1 matching 7 bases. Trimming removed 6 bases from V and 3 bases from J; junction bases left unmatched: 10. The CDR3 runs 15 residues. CDR1 is MNHEY, CDR2 SVGAGI, per germline. CDR3 DNA: TGTGCCAGCAGCTACAGGGGCCTCTCGGACACTGAAGCTTTCTTT. Its translation is CASSYRGLSDTEAFF.

This clone was picked up one time. The chain links TRBV27 to TRBJ2-5, with 12 bases that match TRBD2. The CDR3 has 16 residues. V gave up 6 bases and J gave up 5 bases; unmatched junction bases: 10. The germline V gene encodes CDR1 MNHEY and CDR2 SMNVEV (reference sequence). CDR3 protein: CASRALAGGPWETQYF. The CDR3 region has the DNA TGTGCCAGCAGGGCCCTAGCGGGAGGGCCATGGGAGACCCAGTACTTC.

This chain uses TRBV7-3 with TRBJ2-1; a possible D gene is TRBD2 (6 bases). Germline loops: CDR1 SGHTA, CDR2 FQGTGA. The CDR3 totals 14 residues. Trimming cost V 3 bases and J 4 bases, with 10 bases left between them. CDR3 coding DNA: TGTGCCAGCAGCTTTTCTGCGGGATACAATGAGCAGTTCTTC. This codes for CASSFSAGYNEQFF.

The V and J genes are TRBV29-1 and TRBJ1-5; maybe TRBD1 (5 bases). Trimming stripped 4 bases from V and 7 bases from J, with 14 bases between. In germline, CDR1 is SQVTM, CDR2 ANQGSEA. The CDR3 sequence is 13 residues long. CDR3 in amino acids: CSVGLGVEQPQHF. The CDR3, as DNA: TGCAGCGTTGGACTAGGGGTGGAGCAGCCCCAGCATTTT.

The chain joins TRBV29-1 to TRBJ2-1; 13 bases are shared with TRBD2. The CDR3 runs 13 residues. With V trimmed by 6 bases and J by 12 bases, 8 bases remained unmatched. Germline CDR1 SQVTM, CDR2 ANQGSEA. CDR3 in amino acids: CSVTSGLAGMQFF. The CDR3 nucleotides are TGCAGCGTCACCTCGGGACTAGCGGGAATGCAGTTCTTC.

This chain connects TRBV5-6 to TRBJ2-7; perhaps TRBD1 as D (6 bases). CDR3 size: 14 residues. CDR1 and CDR2 (germline): SGHDT, YYEEEE. V dropped 6 bases and J dropped 0 bases, with 13 bases sitting between them. CDR3 protein: CASIEQGSSYEQYF. CDR3 in DNA: TGTGCCAGCATCGAACAGGGTAGCTCCTACGAGCAGTACTTC.

The J gene is TRBJ2-1, the V gene TRBV4-3; TRBD2 matches 10 bases. CDR3 length: 17 residues. Trimming at V came to 3 bases and at J to 8 bases, leaving 13 bases not matched to a gene. Germline values: CDR1 LGHNA, CDR2 YSLEER. The CDR3 DNA reads TGCGCCAGCAGCCAGACTTTAGCGGGAGGCGAGAGGTATGAGCAGTTCTTC. It specifies CASSQTLAGGERYEQFF.

This rearrangement joins TRBV5-1 to TRBJ2-2, with 13 nucleotides matching TRBD2. V lost 3 bases to trimming and J lost 3 bases; unmatched junction nucleotides: 8. This CDR3 comprises 18 residues. CDR1 SGHRS and CDR2 YFSETQ come from the germline V gene. This CDR3 is CASSSGLAGVVYTGELFF. DNA for the CDR3: TGCGCCAGCAGCTCCGGACTAGCGGGAGTCGTGTACACCGGGGAGCTGTTTTTT.

CDR3 loop: CASSSETGKGGYTF. The DNA of the CDR3 is TGCGCCAGCAGCTCGGAGACAGGGAAGGGTGGCTACACCTTC. The J gene is TRBJ1-2, the V gene TRBV5-1; TRBD1 matches at 7 bases. The CDR3 runs to 14 residues. The germline CDR1 and CDR2 sequences are SGHRS and YFSETQ. J was trimmed by 7 bases and V by 3 bases; bases with no gene match: 9.

The CDR3: CASSPGQGREQYF. The CDR3 DNA follows: TGTGCCAGCAGCCCGGGACAGGGCCGCGAGCAGTACTTC. The rearrangement uses TRBV6-5 and TRBJ2-7; 9 positions match TRBD1. Germline CDR1 MNHEY, CDR2 SVGAGI. With V trimmed by 6 bases and J by 6 bases, 6 bases remained unmatched. This CDR3 is 13 amino acids long.

The chain combines TRBV27 with TRBJ1-5; 12 bases map to TRBD1. CDR1 and CDR2 from the germline V gene are MNHEY and SMNVEV (reference sequence). The CDR3 extends over 16 amino acids. V gave up 3 bases and J gave up 7 bases; unmatched junction bases: 7. The CDR3 is CASSLDGTGGRQPQHF. In DNA, the CDR3 is TGTGCCAGCAGTTTGGACGGGACAGGGGGCCGACAGCCCCAGCATTTT.

The chain recombines TRBV9 with TRBJ2-7; D is possibly TRBD2 (6 bases). V dropped 3 bases and J dropped 4 bases, with 14 bases sitting between them. The length of the CDR3 is 14 residues. Germline V gene data show CDR1 as SGDLS and CDR2 as YYNGEE. The CDR3 DNA reads TGTGCCAGCAGCGCCTACGGGACTTCATACGAGCAGTACTTC. Translating gives CASSAYGTSYEQYF.

The rearrangement uses TRBV5-6 and TRBJ2-7; TRBD2 is a possible D gene (6 bases). CDR1 and CDR2 (germline): SGHDT, YYEEEE. This CDR3 region has 12 residues. V was cut by 2 bases and J by 6 bases, with 9 bases left in between. The CDR3 DNA is TGTGCCAGCAGCTTTGGGGGACTCGAGCAGTACTTC. Translating it yields CASSFGGLEQYF. The whole variable domain, filled in from reference TRBV5-6 and TRBJ2-7, reads DAGVTQSPTHLIKTRGQQVTLRCSPKSGHDTVSWYQQALGQGPQFIFQYYEEEERQRGNFPDRFSGHQFPNYSSELNVNALLLGDSALYLCASSFGGLEQYFGPGTRLTVT.

The chain uses TRBV4-1 and TRBJ2-5; D not resolved. Germline V lookup: CDR1 MGHRA, CDR2 YSYEKL. This CDR3 comprises 13 residues. V dropped 1 base and J dropped 3 bases, with 6 bases sitting between them. The CDR3 bases are TGCGCCAGCAGCCAAGTGCCAGAAGAGACCCAGTACTTC. It translates to CASSQVPEETQYF.

The chain recombines TRBV7-9 with TRBJ2-1; 11 bases match TRBD2. The CDR3 consists of 15 residues. The V and J ends lost 3 bases and 4 bases, in that order; junction bases with no gene match: 2. Germline CDR1 and CDR2: SEHNR and FQNEAQ (reference sequence). The CDR3 sequence is CASSFSGGAYNEQFF. The CDR3 DNA follows: TGTGCCAGCAGCTTTAGCGGGGGGGCATACAATGAGCAGTTCTTC.

This clone showed up just once. This rearrangement joins TRBV5-6 to TRBJ2-3, with D hard to call. Per germline, CDR1 SGHDT and CDR2 YYEEEE. V shed 2 bases and J shed 0 bases, with 4 bases lying between them. This CDR3 comprises 13 residues. For the CDR3, the DNA is TGTGCCAGCAGCTTCGGTAGCACAGATACGCAGTATTTT. Its protein product is CASSFGSTDTQYF.

The gene calls are TRBV5-1 and TRBJ2-7; D not resolved. CDR3 length equals 15 residues. Per the germline V gene, CDR1 is SGHRS and CDR2 is YFSETQ. Trimming pared 0 bases from V and 2 bases from J, leaving 12 bases between. The CDR3 nucleotides are TGCGCCAGCAGCTTGGCATCCACACCTCCCTACGAGCAGTACTTC. This sequence encodes CASSLASTPPYEQYF.

The chain joins TRBV11-2 to TRBJ2-2; D is perhaps TRBD1 (5 bases). The V gene lost 2 bases and the J gene lost 7 bases, with 14 bases spanning the gap. Looked up from germline, CDR1 is SGHAT and CDR2 is FQNNGV. The CDR3 is made up of 15 amino acids. CDR3 residues: CASSLYGQGIGELFF. The CDR3, as DNA: TGTGCCAGCAGCTTATATGGTCAGGGCATCGGGGAGCTGTTTTTT.

This chain uses TRBV2 with TRBJ2-7; perhaps TRBD2 as D (6 bases). CDR3 size: 13 residues. The germline CDR1 and CDR2 sequences are SNHLY and FYNNEI. Trimming cost V 7 bases and J 3 bases, with 13 bases left between them. In DNA, the CDR3 is TGTGCCAGCAATGGGGCGGGGAACTACGAGCAGTACTTC. Translated, it gives CASNGAGNYEQYF.

The V gene is TRBV7-3, the J gene TRBJ1-1; no clear D. Germline V gives CDR1 SGHTA, CDR2 FQGTGA. V gave up 2 bases and J gave up 6 bases, with 16 bases separating them. The CDR3 sequence is 15 residues long. CDR3 amino acids: CASSLHPGPRSEAFF. CDR3 bases: TGTGCCAGCAGCTTACATCCGGGTCCAAGGTCTGAAGCTTTCTTT.

This clone ranks as medium-sized (0.01 to 0.1%). V is TRBV6-4 and J is TRBJ2-1, with D tentatively TRBD2 (6 bases). This CDR3 has 16 amino acids. The germline V gene has CDR1 MRHNA and CDR2 SNTAGT. V was trimmed by 0 bases and J by 7 bases, leaving 16 bases between them. CDR3 residues: CASSDSSLGGENEQFF. CDR3 coding DNA: TGTGCCAGCAGTGACTCGAGTCTGGGGGGTGAGAATGAGCAGTTCTTC.

This sequence joins TRBV7-9 and TRBJ2-3; D is unclear. Germline V gene sequence: CDR1 SEHNR, CDR2 FQNEAQ (reference sequence). The V end was cut by 2 bases, the J end by 3 bases, with 6 bases between. The CDR3 spans 13 residues. The CDR3 nucleotides read TGTGCCAGCAGCTTAAGTGCGACAGATACGCAGTATTTT. Amino acid sequence: CASSLSATDTQYF.

The genes are TRBV18 and TRBJ2-5; a possible D gene is TRBD1 (7 bases). The CDR3 covers 14 residues. The V gene lost 6 bases and the J gene lost 5 bases, with 16 bases spanning the gap. The germline gives CDR1 KGHSH, CDR2 LQKENI. CDR3 DNA sequence: TGTGCCAGCTCCGGTGCGGCAGGGGGGGAGACCCAGTACTTC. This encodes CASSGAAGGETQYF.

V and J are TRBV7-2 and TRBJ1-1, with D uncertain. The germline V gene has CDR1 SGHTA and CDR2 FQGNSA. The CDR3 spans 14 residues. With 1 base removed from V and 11 bases from J, the gap between germline ends came to 17 bases. CDR3 sequence reads: CASSLGRQYAGAFF. The CDR3 nucleotides are TGTGCCAGCAGCTTAGGTCGGCAATACGCCGGGGCTTTCTTT.

The CDR3 region is CAWSSGLAGGREQFF. DNA of the CDR3: TGTGCCTGGAGTTCCGGACTAGCGGGAGGGCGAGAGCAGTTCTTC. This chain links TRBV30 with TRBJ2-1; TRBD2 agrees at 15 bases. Germline loops: CDR1 GTSNPN, CDR2 SVGIG (reference sequence). This CDR3 is built from 15 residues. The V segment lost 2 bases and the J segment 10 bases; nucleotides outside the gene matches: 6.

J is TRBJ1-4 and V is TRBV7-2; 7 positions agree with TRBD1. CDR1 and CDR2 from the germline V gene are SGHTA and FQGNSA. The CDR3 loop spans 15 amino acids. V trimming: 6 bases; J trimming: 1 base; junction bases outside the gene matches: 5. The CDR3 here is CASRRDSGTNEKLFF. The CDR3 DNA follows: TGTGCCAGCAGAAGGGACAGTGGAACTAATGAAAAACTGTTTTTT.